The 5 T cell receptor beta chains reported below all come from one sample, sequenced in a study of T-cell memory formation after mild COVID-19. TCRdb independently ran MiXCR on the 5' RACE reads; one entry per CDR3 protein. Among about 110,000 distinct CDR3 sequences, approximately 17% were seen once, and the ten largest hold over 25%. Sequenced material: PBMCs or a T cell subset sorted from them (not recorded which). Receptor source: an adult woman who had mild COVID-19 (a few samples of this study predate the infection). Cell type and time point are not known.

This clonotype has more than one count but fewer than ten. The CDR3 DNA sequence: TGTGCCAGCAGTTTTGTAGGCCCGGCCAATGAGCAGTTCTTC. Encoded protein: CASSFVGPANEQFF. The V gene is TRBV7-2, the J gene TRBJ2-1; D gene unclear. Trimming pared 6 bases from V and 6 bases from J, leaving 15 bases between. The CDR3 runs to 14 residues. CDR1 is SGHTA and CDR2 is FQGNSA in the germline V gene.

This clonotype was counted between two and nine times. The chain combines TRBV29-1 with TRBJ1-2; 7 nucleotides match TRBD1. CDR3 length equals 13 residues. Losses at the gene ends were 1 base for V and 4 bases for J; bases not matched to a gene: 3. Per germline, CDR1 SQVTM and CDR2 ANQGSEA. The CDR3 sequence: CSVEGGQSYGYTF. CDR3 nucleotide sequence: TGCAGCGTTGAAGGGGGACAGTCCTATGGCTACACCTTC.

This clonotype was picked up a small number of times. The chain couples TRBV4-2 to TRBJ2-7; tentative D call: TRBD2 (5 bases). Germline V lookup: CDR1 LGHNA, CDR2 YNFKEQ. Deletions cut 4 bases from V and 5 bases from J, with 27 bases between. The length of the CDR3 is 18 residues. CDR3: CASSPVIRQAVGRNEQYF. In DNA form, the CDR3 reads TGTGCCAGCAGCCCCGTAATTCGACAAGCGGTTGGTCGTAACGAGCAGTACTTC.

This clonotype was seen a handful of times. This chain links TRBV20-1 with TRBJ2-1; 7 positions agree with TRBD2. Germline assignment: CDR1 DFQATT and CDR2 SNEGSKA (reference sequence). The CDR3 is 15 amino acids. With V trimmed by 6 bases and J by 0 bases, 8 bases remained unmatched. The CDR3 DNA is TGCAGTGCAACCGCGGGACTACGCTCCTACAATGAGCAGTTCTTC. Protein product: CSATAGLRSYNEQFF.

This clonotype turned up a few times. The V gene is TRBV12-3 or TRBV12-4, the J gene TRBJ2-5; maybe TRBD2 (8 bases). CDR3 length equals 15 residues. V was trimmed by 3 bases and J by 4 bases, leaving 15 bases between them. Written as DNA, the CDR3 is TGTGCCAGCAGTTTCTACGGGAGGGGGCGAGAGACCCAGTACTTC. It codes for CASSFYGRGRETQYF.